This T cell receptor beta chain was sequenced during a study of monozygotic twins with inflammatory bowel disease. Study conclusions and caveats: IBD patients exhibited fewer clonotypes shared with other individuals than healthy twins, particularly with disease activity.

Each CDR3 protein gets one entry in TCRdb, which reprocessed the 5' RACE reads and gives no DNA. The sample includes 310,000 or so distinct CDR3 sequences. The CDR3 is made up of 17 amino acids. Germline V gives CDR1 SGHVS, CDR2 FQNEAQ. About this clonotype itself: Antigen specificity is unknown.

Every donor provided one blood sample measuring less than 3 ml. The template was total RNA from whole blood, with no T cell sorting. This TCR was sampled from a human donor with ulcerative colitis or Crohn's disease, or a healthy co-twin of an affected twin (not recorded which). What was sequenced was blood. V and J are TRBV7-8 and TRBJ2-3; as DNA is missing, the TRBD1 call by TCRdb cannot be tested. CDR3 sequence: CASSLVGASLGTDTQYF.